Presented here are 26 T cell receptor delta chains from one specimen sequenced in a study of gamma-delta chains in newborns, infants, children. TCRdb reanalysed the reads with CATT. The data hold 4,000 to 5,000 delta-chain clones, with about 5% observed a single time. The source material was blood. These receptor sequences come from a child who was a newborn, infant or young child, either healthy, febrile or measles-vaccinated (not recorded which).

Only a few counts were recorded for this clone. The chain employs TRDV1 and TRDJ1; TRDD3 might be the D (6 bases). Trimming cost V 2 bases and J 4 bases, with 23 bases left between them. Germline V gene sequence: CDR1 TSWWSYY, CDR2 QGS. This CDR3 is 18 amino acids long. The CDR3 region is CALGEWGVPRISYDKLIF. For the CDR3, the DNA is TGTGCTCTTGGGGAATGGGGGGTCCCACGCATAAGCTACGATAAACTCATCTTT.

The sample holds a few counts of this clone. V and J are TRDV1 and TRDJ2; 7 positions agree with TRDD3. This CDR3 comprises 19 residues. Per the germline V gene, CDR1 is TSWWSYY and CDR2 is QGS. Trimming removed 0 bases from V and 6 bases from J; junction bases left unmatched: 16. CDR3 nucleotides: TGTGCTCTTGGGGAACTATACCTACCGTACTGGGGACAGGCAGCACAACTCTTCTTT. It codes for CALGELYLPYWGQAAQLFF.

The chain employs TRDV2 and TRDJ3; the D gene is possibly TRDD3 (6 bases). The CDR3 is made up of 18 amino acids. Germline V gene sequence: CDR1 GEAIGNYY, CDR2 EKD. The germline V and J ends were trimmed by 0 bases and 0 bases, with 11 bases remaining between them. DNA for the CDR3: TGTGCCTGTGACACCGGCTGGGATAGCTCCTGGGACACCCGACAGATGTTTTTC. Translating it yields CACDTGWDSSWDTRQMFF.

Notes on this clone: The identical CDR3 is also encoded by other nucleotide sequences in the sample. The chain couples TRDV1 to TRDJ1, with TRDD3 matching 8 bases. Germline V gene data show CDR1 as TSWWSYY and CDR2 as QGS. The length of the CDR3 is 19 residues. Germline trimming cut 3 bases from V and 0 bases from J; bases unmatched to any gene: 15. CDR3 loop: CALGESSSGTGGYTDKLIF. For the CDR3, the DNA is TGTGCTCTTGGGGAGTCTTCCTCGGGTACTGGGGGGTACACCGATAAACTCATCTTT.

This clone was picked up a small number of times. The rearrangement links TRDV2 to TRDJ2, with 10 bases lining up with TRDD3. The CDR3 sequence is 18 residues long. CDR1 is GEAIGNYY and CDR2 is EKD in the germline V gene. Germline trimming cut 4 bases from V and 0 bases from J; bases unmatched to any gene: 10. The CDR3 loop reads CACDLLGDAAALTAQLFF. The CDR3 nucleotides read TGTGCCTGTGATTTACTGGGGGATGCCGCCGCTTTGACAGCACAACTCTTCTTT.

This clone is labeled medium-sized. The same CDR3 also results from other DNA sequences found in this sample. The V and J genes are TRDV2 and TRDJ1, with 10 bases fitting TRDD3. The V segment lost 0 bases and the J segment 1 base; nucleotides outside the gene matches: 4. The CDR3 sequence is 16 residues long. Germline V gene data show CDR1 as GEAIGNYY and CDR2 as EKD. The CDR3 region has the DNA TGTGCCTGTGACACCATTACTGGGGGATCCACCGATAAACTCATCTTT. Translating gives CACDTITGGSTDKLIF.

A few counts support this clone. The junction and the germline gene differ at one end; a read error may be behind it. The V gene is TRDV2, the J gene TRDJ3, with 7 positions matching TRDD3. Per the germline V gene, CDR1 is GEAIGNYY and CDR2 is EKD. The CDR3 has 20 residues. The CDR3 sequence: CACDTVDSGDSSCDTRQMFF. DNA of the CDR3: TGTGCCTGTGACACCGTGGATTCTGGGGATAGCTCCTGTGACACCCGACAGATGTTTTTC.

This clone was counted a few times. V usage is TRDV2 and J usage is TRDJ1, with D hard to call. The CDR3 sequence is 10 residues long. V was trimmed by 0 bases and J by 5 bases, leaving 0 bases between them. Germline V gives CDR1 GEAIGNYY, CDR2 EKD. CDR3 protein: CACDTDKLIF. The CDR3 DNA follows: TGTGCCTGTGACACCGATAAACTCATCTTT.

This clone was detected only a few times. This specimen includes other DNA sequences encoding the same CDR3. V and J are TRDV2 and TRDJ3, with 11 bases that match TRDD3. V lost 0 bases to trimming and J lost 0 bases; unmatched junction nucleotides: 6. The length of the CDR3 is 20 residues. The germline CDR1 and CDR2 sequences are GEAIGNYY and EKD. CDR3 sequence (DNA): TGTGCCTGTGACACCGTACTGGGGGATAGCAGCTCCTGGGACACCCGACAGATGTTTTTC. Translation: CACDTVLGDSSSWDTRQMFF.

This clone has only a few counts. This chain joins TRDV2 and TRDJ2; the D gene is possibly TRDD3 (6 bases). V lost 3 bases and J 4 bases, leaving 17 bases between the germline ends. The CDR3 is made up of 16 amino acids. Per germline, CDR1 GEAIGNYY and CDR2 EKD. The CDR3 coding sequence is TGTGCCTGTGACGTAGTGGGGGGTACGGGGACAGCACAACTCTTCTTT. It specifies CACDVVGGTGTAQLFF.

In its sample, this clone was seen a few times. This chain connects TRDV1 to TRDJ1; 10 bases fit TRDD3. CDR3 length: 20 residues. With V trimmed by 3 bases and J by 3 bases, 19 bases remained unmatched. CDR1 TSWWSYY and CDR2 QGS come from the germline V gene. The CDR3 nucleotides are TGTGCTCTTGGGGACTTCCTGCCTCACTGGGGGATTAGGAACGCCGATAAACTCATCTTT. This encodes CALGDFLPHWGIRNADKLIF.

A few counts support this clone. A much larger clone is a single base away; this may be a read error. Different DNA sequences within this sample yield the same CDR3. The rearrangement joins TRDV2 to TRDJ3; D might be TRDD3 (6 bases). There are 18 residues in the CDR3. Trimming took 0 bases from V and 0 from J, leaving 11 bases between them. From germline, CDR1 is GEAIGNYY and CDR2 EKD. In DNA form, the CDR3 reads TGTGCCTGTGACACCTGGGGGGCGAGCTCCTGGGACACCCGACAGATGTTTTTC. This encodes CACDTWGASSWDTRQMFF.

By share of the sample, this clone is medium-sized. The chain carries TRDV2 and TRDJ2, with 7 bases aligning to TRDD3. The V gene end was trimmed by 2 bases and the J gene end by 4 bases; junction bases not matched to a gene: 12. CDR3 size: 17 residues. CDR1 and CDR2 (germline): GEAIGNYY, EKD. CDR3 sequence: CACDSLTGAAKTAQLFF. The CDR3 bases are TGTGCCTGTGACAGCCTTACTGGGGCCGCAAAGACAGCACAACTCTTCTTT.

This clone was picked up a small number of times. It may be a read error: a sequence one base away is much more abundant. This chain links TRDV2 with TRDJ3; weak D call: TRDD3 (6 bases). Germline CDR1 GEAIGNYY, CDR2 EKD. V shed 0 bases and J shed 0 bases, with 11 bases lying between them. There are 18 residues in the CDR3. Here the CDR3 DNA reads TGTGCCTGTGACACCTGGGGGCTGAGCTCCTGGGACACCCGACAGATGTTTTTC. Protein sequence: CACDTWGLSSWDTRQMFF.

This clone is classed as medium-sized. CDR3 DNA sequence: TGTGCCTGTGACACTGTGGGGGATCCTACTTTGACAGCACAACTCTTCTTT. Protein product: CACDTVGDPTLTAQLFF. The chain recombines TRDV2 with TRDJ2; 8 bases line up with TRDD3. The CDR3 has 17 amino acids. Germline CDR1 and CDR2: GEAIGNYY and EKD. With V trimmed by 1 base and J by 0 bases, 6 bases remained unmatched.

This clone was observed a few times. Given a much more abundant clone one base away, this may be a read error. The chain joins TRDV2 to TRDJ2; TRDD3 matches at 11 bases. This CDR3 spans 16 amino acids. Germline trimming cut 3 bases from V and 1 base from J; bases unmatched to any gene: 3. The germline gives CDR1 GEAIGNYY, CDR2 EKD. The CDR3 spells CACDVLGDNLTAQLFF. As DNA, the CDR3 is TGTGCCTGTGACGTACTGGGGGATAATTTGACAGCACAACTCTTCTTT.

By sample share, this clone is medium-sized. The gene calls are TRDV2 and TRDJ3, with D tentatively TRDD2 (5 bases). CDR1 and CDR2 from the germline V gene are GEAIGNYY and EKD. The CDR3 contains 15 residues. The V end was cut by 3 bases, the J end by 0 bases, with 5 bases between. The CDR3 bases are TGTGCCTGTGACTTCCTCTCCTGGGACACCCGACAGATGTTTTTC. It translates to CACDFLSWDTRQMFF.

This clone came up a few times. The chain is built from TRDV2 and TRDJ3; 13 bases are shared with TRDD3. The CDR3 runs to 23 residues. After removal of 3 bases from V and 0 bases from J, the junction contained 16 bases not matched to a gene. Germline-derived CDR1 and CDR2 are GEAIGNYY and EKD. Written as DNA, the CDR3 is TGTGCCTGTGACGCCTTACTGGGGGATACGCGTTCGGATAGCTCCTGGGACACCCGACAGATGTTTTTC. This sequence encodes CACDALLGDTRSDSSWDTRQMFF.

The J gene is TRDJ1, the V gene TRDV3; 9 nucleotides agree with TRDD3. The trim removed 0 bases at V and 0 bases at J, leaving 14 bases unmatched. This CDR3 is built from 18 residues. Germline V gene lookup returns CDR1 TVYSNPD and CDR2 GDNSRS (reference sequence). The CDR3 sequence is CAFSPSGGSGGNTDKLIF. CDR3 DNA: TGTGCCTTTAGTCCCTCTGGGGGATCGGGCGGTAACACCGATAAACTCATCTTT.

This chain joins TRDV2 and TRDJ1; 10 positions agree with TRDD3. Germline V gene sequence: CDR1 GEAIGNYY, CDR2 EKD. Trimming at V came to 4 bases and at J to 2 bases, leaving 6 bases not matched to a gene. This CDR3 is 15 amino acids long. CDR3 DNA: TGTGCCTGTGAACCATTACTGGGGGATACCGATAAACTCATCTTT. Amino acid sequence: CACEPLLGDTDKLIF.

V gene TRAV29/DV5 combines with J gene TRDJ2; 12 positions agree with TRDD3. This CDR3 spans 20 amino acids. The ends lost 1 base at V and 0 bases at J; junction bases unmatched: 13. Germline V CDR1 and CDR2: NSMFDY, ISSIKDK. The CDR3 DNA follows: TGTGCAGCAAGCCACGTCACTGGGGGATACACGGGTTCTTTGACAGCACAACTCTTCTTT. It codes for CAASHVTGGYTGSLTAQLFF.

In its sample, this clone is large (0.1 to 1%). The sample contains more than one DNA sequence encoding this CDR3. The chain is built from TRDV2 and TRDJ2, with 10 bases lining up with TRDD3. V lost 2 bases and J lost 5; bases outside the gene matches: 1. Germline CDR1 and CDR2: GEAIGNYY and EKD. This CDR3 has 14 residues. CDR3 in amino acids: CACDRLGDTAQLFF. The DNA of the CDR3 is TGTGCCTGTGACAGACTGGGGGATACAGCACAACTCTTCTTT.

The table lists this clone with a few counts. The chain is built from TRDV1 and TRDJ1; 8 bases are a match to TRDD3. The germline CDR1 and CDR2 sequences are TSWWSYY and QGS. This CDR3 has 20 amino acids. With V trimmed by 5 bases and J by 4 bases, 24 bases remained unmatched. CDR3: CALGTFYGVLGAPADDKLIF. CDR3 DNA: TGTGCTCTTGGGACCTTCTACGGGGTACTGGGGGCCCCGGCCGACGATAAACTCATCTTT.

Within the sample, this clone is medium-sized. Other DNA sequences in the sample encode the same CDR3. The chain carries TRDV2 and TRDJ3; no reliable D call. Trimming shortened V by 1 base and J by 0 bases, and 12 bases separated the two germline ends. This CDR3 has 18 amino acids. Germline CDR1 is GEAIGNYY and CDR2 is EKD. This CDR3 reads CACDTAGLSSWDTRQMFF. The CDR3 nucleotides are TGTGCCTGTGACACGGCGGGCCTCAGCTCCTGGGACACCCGACAGATGTTTTTC.

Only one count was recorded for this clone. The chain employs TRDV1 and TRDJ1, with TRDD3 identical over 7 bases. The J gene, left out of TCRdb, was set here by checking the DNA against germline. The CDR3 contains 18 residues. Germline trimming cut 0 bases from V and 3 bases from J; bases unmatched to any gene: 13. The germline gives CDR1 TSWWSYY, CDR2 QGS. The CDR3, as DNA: TGTGCTCTTGGGGAACTGGATACGCAGGGGCGAAGGGCCGATAAACTCATCTTT. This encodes CALGELDTQGRRADKLIF.

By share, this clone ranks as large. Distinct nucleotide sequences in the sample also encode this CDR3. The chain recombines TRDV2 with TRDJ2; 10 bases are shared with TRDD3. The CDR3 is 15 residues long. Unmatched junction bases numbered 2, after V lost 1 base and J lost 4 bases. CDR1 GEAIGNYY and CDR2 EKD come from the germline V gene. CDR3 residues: CACDTVGDTTAQLFF. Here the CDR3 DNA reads TGTGCCTGTGACACGGTGGGGGATACGACAGCACAACTCTTCTTT.